Included here is one T cell receptor (beta chain) sequence, with context. Being one base from a much bigger clone, this may be a read error. Other DNA sequences in the sample encode the same CDR3. The data stem from a study of blood T cell repertoires in COVID-19. Across the study: Both acute and convalescent COVID-19 samples were obtained from the United States, Italy and Spain. PBMCs, B-cell-depleted T cells, or T cells were the source of the cDNA or gDNA that made up the material.

Original analysis: Reference gene primer amplification in the assay estimated nucleated cell counts. Using immunoSEQ multiplex PCR, the repertoire was profiled, and TCRdb retains in-frame clones only, with some absent. V, J and clone size are those of that table, while D and trimming were read from the DNA. The table has some 150,000 clones, over 75% seen once. The CDR3 loop spans 17 amino acids. Germline lookup yields CDR1 MNHEY and CDR2 SVGEGT. The sequencing sample was made of peripheral blood. The receptor was derived from a man aged 50-59 years with acute or convalescent COVID-19. The rearrangement joins TRBV6-2 or TRBV6-3 to TRBJ2-3; 14 nucleotides agree with TRBD2. CDR3 sequence: CASSYPTSGGATDTQYF. CDR3 bases: TGTGCTAGCAGTTACCCGACTAGCGGGGGGGCGACAGATACGCAGTATTTT.